These 4 T cell receptor beta chains share one sample of origin, sequenced in a study of molecular identifiers for immune sequencing clone quantification. MiXCR, applied by TCRdb to the PCR reads, yields one record per CDR3 protein. Of 300,000 to 400,000 distinct CDR3 sequences in the sample, around 21% are singletons; the top ten hold roughly 0.8%. The source material was naive CD8+ T cells from blood, with Jurkat cell RNA spiked in. Subset reported: FACS-sorted CD8+CD4-CCR7+CD45RA+ naive T cells. These receptor sequences come from a human donor in good health. Some libraries in this study had Jurkat cell RNA spiked in.

The chain joins TRBV27 to TRBJ2-7, with TRBD2 matching over 7 bases. V lost 5 bases, J lost 3 bases, and 10 bases stayed unmatched. Germline V gene lookup returns CDR1 MNHEY and CDR2 SMNVEV (reference sequence). This CDR3 is built from 15 residues. CDR3: CASSPQPTSHYEQYF. The CDR3 coding sequence is TGTGCCAGCAGTCCCCAGCCGACTAGCCACTACGAGCAGTACTTC.

This rearrangement joins TRBV29-1 to TRBJ2-3; either TRBD1 or TRBD2 may supply D (5 bases each). With 3 bases removed from V and 0 bases from J, the gap between germline ends came to 13 bases. Germline V gene lookup returns CDR1 SQVTM and CDR2 ANQGSEA. The CDR3 is 15 residues long. The DNA of the CDR3 is TGCAGCGTTGAGTGGGGGTTTCCTAGCACAGATACGCAGTATTTT. This encodes CSVEWGFPSTDTQYF.

This chain connects TRBV3-1 to TRBJ2-3, with TRBD2 as a possible D gene (6 bases). V was clipped by 2 bases and J by 5 bases, with 17 bases between them. Germline assignment: CDR1 LGHDT and CDR2 YNNKEL (reference sequence). The CDR3 runs to 16 residues. The CDR3 DNA reads TGTGCCAGCAGCCAAAGGACTACACCCGGGGGAGATACGCAGTATTTT. It translates to CASSQRTTPGGDTQYF.

Worth noting for this clonotype: In this CDR3 the conserved last residue, phenylalanine or tryptophan, is missing, so a read error is likely. The chain employs TRBV7-6 and TRBJ2-7; perhaps TRBD1 as D (6 bases). There are 13 residues in the CDR3. Deletions cut 3 bases from V and 5 bases from J, with 11 bases between. CDR1 SGHVS and CDR2 FNYEAQ come from the germline V gene. The CDR3 here is CASSLSGADEQYI. CDR3 bases: TGTGCCAGCAGCTTGTCAGGGGCGGACGAGCAGTACATC.